The source of this TCR beta chain is a study of T cell responses to AZD1222 COVID-19 vaccine. Turning to the study itself: Second doses that came at about 4 or about 12 weeks were put together. Broader study findings: In all cases, repertoires were sampled only after the peak T cell response. A reported finding is that nearly half of spike-specific TCRs target unmutated variant regions. Of the AZD1222 recipients, only six were seropositive at baseline.

Data came from immunoSEQ multiplex PCR; TCRdb stores just in-frame clones and leaves some out. The sample yields 70,000 to 85,000 clones, around 86% seen once. Turning to this clone: Antigen: not known.

The TCR originated in an adult in good health. Source: peripheral blood, taken on day 0 of AZD1222 vaccination.

Written as DNA, the CDR3 is TGTGCCAGCAGTCCCCCCTTTGTAGTTTCAGGTCAGCCCCAGCATTTT. Protein product: CASSPPFVVSGQPQHF. The J gene is TRBJ1-5, the V gene TRBV28; D not resolved. Germline loops: CDR1 MDHEN, CDR2 SYDVKM. There are 16 residues in the CDR3. The germline V and J ends were trimmed by 5 bases and 6 bases, with 20 bases remaining between them.